These T cell receptor beta chains were read from a single sample in a study of regulatory T cells in long-lasting Graves disease. TCRdb called the multiplex PCR reads again in MiXCR, with one record for every CDR3 protein. This table has 450,000 to 600,000 distinct CDR3 sequences, around 16% appearing once. This sample was also put to use in a study of T cells in Graves' hyperthyroidism and ophthalmopathy.

The sequenced sample was peripheral blood mononuclear cells (PBMCs), obtained at new diagnosis, from a patient treated with antithyroid drugs. Every receptor here comes from a middle-aged man with Graves disease. Each CDR3 is given with its conserved first and last residue. Fields, in order: D gene, clone size, V gene, J gene, CDR3 protein, CDR3 DNA. A D gene is named only where the DNA matches it firmly. Rows may omit the clone size; those that give it use once, few, many or a size class.

>NA|NA|TRBV12-3/TRBV12-4|TRBJ2-7
CASSFSGGPYEQYF
TGTGCCAGCAGTTTCTCGGGCGGCCCCTACGAGCAGTACTTC
>TRBD1|few|TRBV28|TRBJ2-2
CASSLEDRALNTEELFF
TGTGCCAGCAGTTTGGAAGACAGGGCCTTAAACACCGAGGAGCTGTTTTTT
>TRBD2|few|TRBV19|TRBJ2-1
CASRRDSGSSYNEQFF
TGTGCCAGTAGAAGAGATAGCGGGAGTTCCTACAATGAGCAGTTCTTC
>NA|few|TRBV5-1|TRBJ2-3
CASQSEAARSTDTQYF
TGCGCCAGCCAATCGGAGGCGGCAAGAAGCACAGATACGCAGTATTTT
>NA|many|TRBV20-1|TRBJ1-5
CSARQGYSNQPQHF
TGCAGTGCCCGGCAAGGTTATAGCAATCAGCCCCAGCATTTT
>TRBD2|many|TRBV20-1|TRBJ2-1
CSAIGTSGNYNEQFF
TGCAGTGCAATCGGGACTAGCGGGAACTACAATGAGCAGTTCTTC
>NA|few|TRBV19|TRBJ2-1
CASSRKQEQFF
TGTGCCAGTTCGCGTAAGCAGGAGCAGTTCTTC
>NA|few|TRBV10-3|TRBJ2-1
CAIQAQEFNEQFF
TGTGCCATCCAGGCCCAGGAGTTCAATGAGCAGTTCTTC
>NA|few|TRBV19|TRBJ2-5
CASSIRNQETQYF
TGTGCCAGTAGTATCAGGAACCAAGAGACCCAGTACTTC
>NA|once|TRBV20-1|TRBJ2-7
CSARENRRNSYEQYF
TGCAGTGCTAGAGAGAATCGACGGAACTCCTACGAGCAGTACTTC
>TRBD2|many|TRBV3-1|TRBJ2-1
CASSQDLGLAGNNEQFF
TGTGCCAGCAGCCAAGATCTCGGACTAGCGGGAAACAATGAGCAGTTCTTC
>NA|many|TRBV27|TRBJ2-1
CASSLRGKPKNYSYNEQFF
TGTGCCAGCAGTCTCCGGGGGAAGCCGAAGAACTACTCCTACAATGAGCAGTTCTTC
>TRBD1|NA|TRBV20-1|TRBJ2-5
CSATTGRQTQYF
TGCAGTGCTACGACAGGGAGACAGACCCAGTACTTC
>TRBD2|NA|TRBV6-1|TRBJ2-1
CASTPGTSGTRGEQFF
TGTGCCAGCACTCCAGGGACTAGCGGGACGAGGGGTGAGCAGTTCTTC
>NA|many|TRBV18|TRBJ2-1
CASSPPGPGEQFF
TGTGCCAGCTCACCACCGGGGCCCGGGGAGCAGTTCTTC